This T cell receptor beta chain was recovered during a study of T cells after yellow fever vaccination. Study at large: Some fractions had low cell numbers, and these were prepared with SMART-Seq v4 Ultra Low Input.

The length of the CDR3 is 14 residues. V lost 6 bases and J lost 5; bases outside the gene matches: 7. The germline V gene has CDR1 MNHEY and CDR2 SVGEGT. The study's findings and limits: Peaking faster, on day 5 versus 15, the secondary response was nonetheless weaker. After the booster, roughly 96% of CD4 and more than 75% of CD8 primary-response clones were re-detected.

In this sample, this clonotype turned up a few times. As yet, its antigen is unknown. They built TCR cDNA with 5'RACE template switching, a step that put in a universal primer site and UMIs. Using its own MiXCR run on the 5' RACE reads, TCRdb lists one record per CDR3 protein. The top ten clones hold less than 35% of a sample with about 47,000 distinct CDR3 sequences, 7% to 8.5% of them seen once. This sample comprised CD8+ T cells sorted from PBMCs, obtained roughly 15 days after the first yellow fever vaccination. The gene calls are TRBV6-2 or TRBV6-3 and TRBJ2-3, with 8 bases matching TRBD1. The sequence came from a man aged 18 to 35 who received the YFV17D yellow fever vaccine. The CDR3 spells CASSRDRKGDTQYF. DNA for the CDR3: TGTGCCAGCAGCCGGGACAGGAAGGGAGATACGCAGTATTTT.